This T cell receptor (beta chain) appears in the sequencing data of a study of blood T cell repertoires in COVID-19 (dated by TCRdb to about 2020). Context from the whole study: Samples covering the acute and convalescent phases of COVID-19 were provided by collaborators in the United States, Italy and Spain. The material from the prospective study consisted of cDNA or gDNA derived from T cells, B-cell-depleted T cells, or PBMCs. The dataset comprised deeply sampled blood TCRbeta repertoires from subjects exposed to, actively infected with, or recovered from COVID-19. The repertoires were made available in a free public database intended to serve as a resource for research on the immune response to SARS-CoV-2. The samples were drawn from the first 160 participants of the ongoing ImmuneRACE study and from more than 1,000 subjects provided by 6 global collaborators. Sample metadata almost always included a de-identified subject ID, COVID-19 status, age in years and sex. Where available, HLA class I and class II types were taken from metadata supplied by the sample provider and were not determined by assay-based typing. Overall study outcomes, separate from this receptor: How much clinical and demographic metadata was included differed by source and by participant, and the metadata was provided uncurated.

The immunoSEQ Assay, a bias-controlled multiplex PCR, was used to amplify TCRbeta CDR3 regions from genomic DNA. For the original study's pipeline: Within the assay, amplification of reference gene primers was used to estimate how many nucleated cells each sample contained. Sequence reads were collapsed and filtered to measure the absolute abundance of every unique TCRbeta CDR3 rearrangement. For each sample, productive Simpson clonality was calculated by taking the square root of Simpson's diversity index across productive rearrangements. The clones in this table, taken by TCRdb from immuneACCESS, are in-frame only. Not every clone is retained; where verified, under half of the shortfall comes from an unresolved V gene, and the cause of the rest is unknown. V, J and clone size derive from that table, while D and trimming were established from the DNA sequence. The sample table records 150,000 to 200,000 clones; about 88% of these occur just once. Of the sample, more than 6.5% is held by the ten largest clones.

The collaborating institutions used their own protocols to collect whole blood in K2EDTA tubes. For TCRbeta analysis, collaborator samples were shipped as frozen whole blood, as isolated PBMCs, or as DNA extracted from either sample type. CDR1 SGHKS and CDR2 YYEKEE are derived from the germline V gene (reference sequence). The CDR3 has 16 amino acids, counting the end cysteine and phenylalanine. Of the read, only the CDR3 DNA is kept; its 48 bases are in frame from base 1. Trimming removed 3 bases from V and 3 bases from J; the gene matches leave 8 bases unexplained. Points on this clone: Its antigen is currently not known. Nothing much larger sits one base from this clone, and base qualities are not available.

The V and J segments used are TRBV5-5 and TRBJ1-5, and TRBD1 matches 8 of the central bases. The specimen was peripheral blood. This TCR was recovered from a woman aged 80 or older in a cohort sampled during active or convalescent COVID-19. Here the CDR3 is given as CASSWGQVRNNQPQHF. The nucleotide sequence reads TGTGCCAGCAGCTGGGGACAGGTAAGGAACAATCAGCCCCAGCATTTT.